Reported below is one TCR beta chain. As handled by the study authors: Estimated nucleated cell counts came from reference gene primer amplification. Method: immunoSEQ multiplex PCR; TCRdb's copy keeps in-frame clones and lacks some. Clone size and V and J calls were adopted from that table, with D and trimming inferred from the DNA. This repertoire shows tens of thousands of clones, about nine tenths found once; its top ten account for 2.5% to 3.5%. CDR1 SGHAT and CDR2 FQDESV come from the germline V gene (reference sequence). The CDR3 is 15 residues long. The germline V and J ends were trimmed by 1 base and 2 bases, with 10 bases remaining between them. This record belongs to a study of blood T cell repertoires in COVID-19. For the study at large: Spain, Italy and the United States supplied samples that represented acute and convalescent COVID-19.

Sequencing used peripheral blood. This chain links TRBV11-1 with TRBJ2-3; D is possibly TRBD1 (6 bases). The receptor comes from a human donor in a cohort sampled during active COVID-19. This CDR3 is CASSLGGHFTDTQYF. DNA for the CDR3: TGTGCCAGCAGCTTAGGGGGACACTTCACAGATACGCAGTATTTT.